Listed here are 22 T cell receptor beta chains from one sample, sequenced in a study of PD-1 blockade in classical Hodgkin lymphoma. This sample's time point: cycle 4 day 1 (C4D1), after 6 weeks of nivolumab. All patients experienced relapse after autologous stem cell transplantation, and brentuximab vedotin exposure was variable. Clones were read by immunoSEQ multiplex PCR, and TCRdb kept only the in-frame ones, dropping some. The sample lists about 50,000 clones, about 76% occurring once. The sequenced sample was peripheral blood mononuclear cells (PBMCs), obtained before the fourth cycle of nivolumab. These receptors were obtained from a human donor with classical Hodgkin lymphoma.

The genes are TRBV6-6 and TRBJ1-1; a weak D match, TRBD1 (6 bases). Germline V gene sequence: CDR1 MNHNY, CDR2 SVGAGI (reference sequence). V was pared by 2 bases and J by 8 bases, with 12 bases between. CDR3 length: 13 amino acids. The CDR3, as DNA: TGTGCCAGCAGTTACAGGTGGACAGCAGAAGCTTTCTTT. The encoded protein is CASSYRWTAEAFF.

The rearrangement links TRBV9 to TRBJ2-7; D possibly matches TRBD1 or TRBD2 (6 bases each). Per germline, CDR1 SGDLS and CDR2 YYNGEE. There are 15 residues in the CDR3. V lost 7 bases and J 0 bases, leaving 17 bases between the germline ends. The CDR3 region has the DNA TGTGCCAGCGCGATAGGGGGGTCGCCCTCCTACGAGCAGTACTTC. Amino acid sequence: CASAIGGSPSYEQYF. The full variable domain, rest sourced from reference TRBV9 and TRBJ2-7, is DSGVTQTPKHLITATGQRVTLRCSPRSGDLSVYWYQQSLDQGLQFLIQYYNGEERAKGNILERFSAQQFPDLHSELNLSSLELGDSALYFCASAIGGSPSYEQYFGPGTRLTVT.

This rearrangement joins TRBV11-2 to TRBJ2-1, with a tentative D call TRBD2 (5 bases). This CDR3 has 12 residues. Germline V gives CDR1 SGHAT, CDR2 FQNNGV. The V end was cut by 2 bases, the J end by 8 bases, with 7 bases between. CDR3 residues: CASSLYGDEQFF. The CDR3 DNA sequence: TGTGCCAGCAGCTTATACGGGGATGAGCAGTTCTTC.

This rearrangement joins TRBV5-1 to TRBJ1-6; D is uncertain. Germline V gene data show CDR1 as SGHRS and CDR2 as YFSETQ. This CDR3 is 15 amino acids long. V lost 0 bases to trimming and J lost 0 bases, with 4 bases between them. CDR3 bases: TGCGCCAGCAGCTTGGAGAACTCCTATAATTCACCCCTCCACTTT. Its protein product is CASSLENSYNSPLHF.

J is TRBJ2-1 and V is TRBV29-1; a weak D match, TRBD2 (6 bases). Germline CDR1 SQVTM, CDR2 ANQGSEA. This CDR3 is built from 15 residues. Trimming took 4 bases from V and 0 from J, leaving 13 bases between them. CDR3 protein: CSVVSGPSSYNEQFF. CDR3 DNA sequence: TGCAGCGTTGTGAGCGGGCCGTCCTCCTACAATGAGCAGTTCTTC.

CDR3 coding DNA: TGTGCCAGCACCCAAAGTGACGGTCAGCCCCAGCATTTT. Protein sequence: CASTQSDGQPQHF. J is TRBJ1-5 and V is TRBV6-6; D is uncertain. V was clipped by 7 bases and J by 6 bases, with 13 bases between them. The CDR3 contains 13 residues. Germline V gene lookup returns CDR1 MNHNY and CDR2 SVGAGI (reference sequence).

The chain's CDR3 is CASSQGLYEQYF. The CDR3 nucleotides are TGTGCCAGCAGCCAGGGGCTTTACGAGCAGTACTTC. The rearrangement uses TRBV9 and TRBJ2-7, with D tentatively TRBD1 (6 bases). The CDR3 is made up of 12 amino acids. The germline V gene encodes CDR1 SGDLS and CDR2 YYNGEE. V was pared by 4 bases and J by 4 bases, with 9 bases between.

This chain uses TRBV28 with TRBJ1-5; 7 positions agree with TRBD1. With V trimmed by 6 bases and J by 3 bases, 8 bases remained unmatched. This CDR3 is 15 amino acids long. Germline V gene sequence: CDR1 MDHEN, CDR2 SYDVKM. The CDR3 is CASRDPQGNNQPQHF. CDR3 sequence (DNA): TGTGCCAGCAGAGATCCACAGGGGAACAATCAGCCCCAGCATTTT.

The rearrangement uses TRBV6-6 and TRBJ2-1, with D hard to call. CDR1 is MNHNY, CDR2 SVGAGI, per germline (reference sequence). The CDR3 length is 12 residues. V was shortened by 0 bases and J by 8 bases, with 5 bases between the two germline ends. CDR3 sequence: CASSYSRHEQFF. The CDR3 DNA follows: TGTGCCAGCAGTTACTCGCGGCATGAGCAGTTCTTC.

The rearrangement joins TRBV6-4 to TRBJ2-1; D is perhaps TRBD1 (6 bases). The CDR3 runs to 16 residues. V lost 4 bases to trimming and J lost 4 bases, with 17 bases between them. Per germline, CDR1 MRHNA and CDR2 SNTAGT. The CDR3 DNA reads TGTGCCAGCAGTGTGTCCGAGCGACAGGCTTACAATGAGCAGTTCTTC. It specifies CASSVSERQAYNEQFF.

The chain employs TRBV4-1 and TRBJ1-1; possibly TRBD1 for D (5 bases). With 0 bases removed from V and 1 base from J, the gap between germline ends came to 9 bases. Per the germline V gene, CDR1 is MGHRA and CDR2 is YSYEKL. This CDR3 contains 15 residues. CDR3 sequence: CASSQEGHANTEAFF. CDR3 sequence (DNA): TGCGCCAGCAGCCAAGAAGGACATGCGAACACTGAAGCTTTCTTT.

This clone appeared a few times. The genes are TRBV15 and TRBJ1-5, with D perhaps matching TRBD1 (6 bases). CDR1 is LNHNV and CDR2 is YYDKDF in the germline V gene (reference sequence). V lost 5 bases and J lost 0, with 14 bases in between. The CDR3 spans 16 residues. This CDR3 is CATSVGAGDSNQPQHF. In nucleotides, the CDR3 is TGTGCCACCAGCGTTGGGGCAGGGGATAGCAATCAGCCCCAGCATTTT.

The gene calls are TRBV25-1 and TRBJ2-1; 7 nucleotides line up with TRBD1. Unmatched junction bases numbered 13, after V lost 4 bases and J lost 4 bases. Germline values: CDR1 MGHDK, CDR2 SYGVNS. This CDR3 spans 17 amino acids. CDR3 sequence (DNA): TGTGCCAGCAGTGCCGACGAGACAGGGTGGAGGTACAATGAGCAGTTCTTC. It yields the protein CASSADETGWRYNEQFF.

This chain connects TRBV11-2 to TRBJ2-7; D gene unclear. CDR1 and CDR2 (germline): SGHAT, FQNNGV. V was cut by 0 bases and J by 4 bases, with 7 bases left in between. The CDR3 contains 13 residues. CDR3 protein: CASSLDGFYEQYF. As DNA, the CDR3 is TGTGCCAGCAGCTTAGACGGGTTTTACGAGCAGTACTTC.

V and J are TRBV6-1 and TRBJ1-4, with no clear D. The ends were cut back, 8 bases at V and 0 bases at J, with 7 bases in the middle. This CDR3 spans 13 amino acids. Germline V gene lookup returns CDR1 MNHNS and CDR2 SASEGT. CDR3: CASHGATNEKLFF. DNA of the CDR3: TGTGCCAGCCACGGTGCAACTAATGAAAAACTGTTTTTT.

The DNA of the CDR3 is TGTGCCAGCAGTTTATCGACTAGCGGGAGAGATCAGTACTTC. Translation: CASSLSTSGRDQYF. This chain connects TRBV27 to TRBJ2-7; TRBD2 aligns across 12 bases. CDR1 is MNHEY and CDR2 is SMNVEV in the germline V gene (reference sequence). The CDR3 is made up of 14 amino acids. V lost 0 bases and J lost 10; bases outside the gene matches: 4.

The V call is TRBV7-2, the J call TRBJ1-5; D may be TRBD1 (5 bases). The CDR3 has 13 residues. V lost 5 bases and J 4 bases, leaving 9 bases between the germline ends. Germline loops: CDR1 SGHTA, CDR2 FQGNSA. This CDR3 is CASSPEGNQPQHF. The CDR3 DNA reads TGTGCCAGCAGCCCGGAGGGGAATCAGCCCCAGCATTTT.

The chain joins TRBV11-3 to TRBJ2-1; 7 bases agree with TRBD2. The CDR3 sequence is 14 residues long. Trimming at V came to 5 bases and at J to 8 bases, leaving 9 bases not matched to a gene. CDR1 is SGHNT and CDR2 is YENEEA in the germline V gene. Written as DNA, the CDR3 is TGTGCCAGCAGCCCTTCGGGGGGTAGGGATGAGCAGTTCTTC. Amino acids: CASSPSGGRDEQFF.

CDR3 nucleotides: TGTGCCAGCACCCCTTGGAAAGGTAGCACAGATACGCAGTATTTT. Translating gives CASTPWKGSTDTQYF. The gene calls are TRBV6-5 and TRBJ2-3; D ambiguous. CDR3 length: 15 residues. Germline V gives CDR1 MNHEY, CDR2 SVGAGI. V was trimmed by 7 bases and J by 0 bases, leaving 14 bases between them.

CDR3 protein: CASSLGAGGNTEAFF. The CDR3 DNA sequence: TGTGCCAGCAGCTTAGGGGCAGGGGGGAACACTGAAGCTTTCTTT. J is TRBJ1-1 and V is TRBV7-9; TRBD1 matches 7 bases. Germline V CDR1 and CDR2: SEHNR, FQNEAQ (reference sequence). V trimming: 1 base; J trimming: 1 base; junction bases outside the gene matches: 3. The CDR3 is made up of 15 amino acids.

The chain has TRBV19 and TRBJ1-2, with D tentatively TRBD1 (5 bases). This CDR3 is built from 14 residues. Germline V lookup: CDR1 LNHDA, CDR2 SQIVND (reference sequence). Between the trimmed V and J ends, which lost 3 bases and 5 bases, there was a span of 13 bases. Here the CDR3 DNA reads TGTGCCAGTAGTATCAGCCAGAGGGGATATGGCTACACCTTC. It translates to CASSISQRGYGYTF.

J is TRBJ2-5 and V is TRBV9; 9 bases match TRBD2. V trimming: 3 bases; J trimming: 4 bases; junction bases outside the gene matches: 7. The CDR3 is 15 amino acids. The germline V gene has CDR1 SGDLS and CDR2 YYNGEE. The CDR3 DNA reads TGTGCCAGCAGCGCGTTAGCGGGAGCTGTAGAGACCCAGTACTTC. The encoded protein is CASSALAGAVETQYF.